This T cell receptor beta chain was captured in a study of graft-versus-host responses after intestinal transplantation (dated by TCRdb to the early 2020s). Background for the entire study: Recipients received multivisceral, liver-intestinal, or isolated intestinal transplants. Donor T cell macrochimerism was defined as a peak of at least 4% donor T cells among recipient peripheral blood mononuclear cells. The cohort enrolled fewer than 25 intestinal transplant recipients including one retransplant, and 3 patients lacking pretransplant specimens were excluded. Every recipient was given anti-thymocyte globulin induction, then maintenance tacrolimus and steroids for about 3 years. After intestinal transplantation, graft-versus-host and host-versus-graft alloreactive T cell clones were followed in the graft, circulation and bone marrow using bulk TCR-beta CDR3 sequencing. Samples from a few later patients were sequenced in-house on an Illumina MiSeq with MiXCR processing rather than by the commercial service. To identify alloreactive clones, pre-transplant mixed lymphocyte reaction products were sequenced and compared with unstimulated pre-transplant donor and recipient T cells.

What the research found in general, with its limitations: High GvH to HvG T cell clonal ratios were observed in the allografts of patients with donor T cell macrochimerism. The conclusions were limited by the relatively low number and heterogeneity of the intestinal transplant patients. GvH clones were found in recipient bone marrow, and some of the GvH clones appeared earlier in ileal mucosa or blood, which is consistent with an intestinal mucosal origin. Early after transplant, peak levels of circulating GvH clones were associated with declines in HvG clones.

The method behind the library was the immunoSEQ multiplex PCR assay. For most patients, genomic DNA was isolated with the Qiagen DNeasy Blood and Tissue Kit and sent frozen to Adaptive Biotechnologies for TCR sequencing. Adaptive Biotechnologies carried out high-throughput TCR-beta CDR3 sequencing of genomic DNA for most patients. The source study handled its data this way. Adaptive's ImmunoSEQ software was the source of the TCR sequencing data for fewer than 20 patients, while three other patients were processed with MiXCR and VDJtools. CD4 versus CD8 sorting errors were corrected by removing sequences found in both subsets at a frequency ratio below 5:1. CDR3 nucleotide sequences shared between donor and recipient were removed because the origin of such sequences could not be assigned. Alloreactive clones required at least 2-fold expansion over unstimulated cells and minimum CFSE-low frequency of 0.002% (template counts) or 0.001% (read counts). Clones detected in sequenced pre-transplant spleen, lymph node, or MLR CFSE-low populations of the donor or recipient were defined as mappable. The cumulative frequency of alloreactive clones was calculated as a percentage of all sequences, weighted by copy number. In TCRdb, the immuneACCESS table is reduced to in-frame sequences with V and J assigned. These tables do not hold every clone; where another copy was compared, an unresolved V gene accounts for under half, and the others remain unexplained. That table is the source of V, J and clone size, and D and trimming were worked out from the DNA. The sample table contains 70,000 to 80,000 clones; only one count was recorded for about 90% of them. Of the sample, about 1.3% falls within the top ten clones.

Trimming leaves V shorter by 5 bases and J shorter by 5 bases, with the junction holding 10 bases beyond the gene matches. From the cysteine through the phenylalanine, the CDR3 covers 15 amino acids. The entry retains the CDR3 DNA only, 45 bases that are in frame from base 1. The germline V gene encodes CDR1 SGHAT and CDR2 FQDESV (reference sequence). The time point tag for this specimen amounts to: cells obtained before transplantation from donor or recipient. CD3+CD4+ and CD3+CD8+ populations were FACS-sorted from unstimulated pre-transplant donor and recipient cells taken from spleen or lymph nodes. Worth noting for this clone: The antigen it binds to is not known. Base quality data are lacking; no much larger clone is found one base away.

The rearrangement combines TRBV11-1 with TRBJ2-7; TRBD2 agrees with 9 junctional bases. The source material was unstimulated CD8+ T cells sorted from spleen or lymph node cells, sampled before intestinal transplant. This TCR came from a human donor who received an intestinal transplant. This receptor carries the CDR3 CASSLTGLAEDEQYF. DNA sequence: TGTGCCAGCAGCCTCACGGGACTAGCCGAGGACGAGCAGTACTTC.